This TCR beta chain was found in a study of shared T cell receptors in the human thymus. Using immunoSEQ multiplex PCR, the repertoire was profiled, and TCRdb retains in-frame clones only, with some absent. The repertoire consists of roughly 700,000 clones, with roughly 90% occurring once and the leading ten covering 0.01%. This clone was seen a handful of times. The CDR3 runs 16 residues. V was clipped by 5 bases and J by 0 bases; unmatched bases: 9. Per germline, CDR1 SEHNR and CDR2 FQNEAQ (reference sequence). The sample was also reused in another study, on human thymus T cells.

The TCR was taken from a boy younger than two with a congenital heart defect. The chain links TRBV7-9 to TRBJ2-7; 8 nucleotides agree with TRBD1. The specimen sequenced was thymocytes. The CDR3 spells CASSRPPGQVSYEQYF. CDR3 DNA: TGTGCCAGCAGCCGACCCCCGGGACAGGTCTCCTACGAGCAGTACTTC.